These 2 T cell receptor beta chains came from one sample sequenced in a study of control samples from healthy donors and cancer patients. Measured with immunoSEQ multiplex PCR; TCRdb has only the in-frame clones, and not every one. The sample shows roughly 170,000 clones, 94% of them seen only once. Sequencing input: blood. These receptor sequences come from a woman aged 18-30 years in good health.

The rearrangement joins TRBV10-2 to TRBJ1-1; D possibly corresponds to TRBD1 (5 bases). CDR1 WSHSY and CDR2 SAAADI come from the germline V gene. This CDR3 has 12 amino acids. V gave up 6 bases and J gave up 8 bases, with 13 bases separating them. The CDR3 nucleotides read TGCGCCAGCAGGAGAGGGGAAAACGAAGCTTTCTTT. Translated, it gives CASRRGENEAFF.

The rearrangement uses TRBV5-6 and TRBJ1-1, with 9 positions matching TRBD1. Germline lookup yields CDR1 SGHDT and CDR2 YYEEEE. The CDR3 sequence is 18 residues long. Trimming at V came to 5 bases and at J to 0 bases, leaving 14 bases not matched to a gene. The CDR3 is CASRTTWTGDNMNTEAFF. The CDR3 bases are TGTGCCAGCAGGACTACTTGGACAGGGGACAATATGAACACTGAAGCTTTCTTT. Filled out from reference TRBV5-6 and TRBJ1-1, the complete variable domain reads DAGVTQSPTHLIKTRGQQVTLRCSPKSGHDTVSWYQQALGQGPQFIFQYYEEEERQRGNFPDRFSGHQFPNYSSELNVNALLLGDSALYLCASRTTWTGDNMNTEAFFGQGTRLTVV.